These 23 T cell receptor beta chains came from one sample sequenced in a study of shared clonotypes between healthy human individuals. Naive CD8 cells, CD45RO-negative and positively selected for CCR7, excluded terminally differentiated effector memory CD45RA+ cells. Only in-frame clones appear in the TCRdb table, and some are missing; sequencing was by immunoSEQ multiplex PCR. This sample has roughly 2,000,000 clones, with approximately 95% found just once. Sample: naive CD8+ T cells sorted from blood. Every receptor here comes from a man aged 18 to 35 in good health.

This sequence joins TRBV7-8 and TRBJ2-7; D possibly matches TRBD1 or TRBD2 (5 bases each). This CDR3 has 14 residues. V lost 7 bases and J lost 0, with 13 bases in between. Germline V gene lookup returns CDR1 SGHVS and CDR2 FQNEAQ. CDR3 bases: TGTGCCAGCACCGAGTGGGGGTACTCCTACGAGCAGTACTTC. Amino acids: CASTEWGYSYEQYF. The whole variable domain, filled in from reference TRBV7-8 and TRBJ2-7, reads GAGVSQSPRYKVAKRGQDVALRCDPISGHVSLFWYQQALGQGPEFLTYFQNEAQLDKSGLPSDRFFAERPEGSVSTLKIQRTQQEDSAVYLCASTEWGYSYEQYFGPGTRLTVT.

This chain's CDR3 is CASSSLQGMNTEAFF. Here the CDR3 DNA reads TGTGCCAGCAGTTCCCTACAGGGGATGAACACTGAAGCTTTCTTT. The J gene is TRBJ1-1, the V gene TRBV27, with 7 bases matching TRBD1. Germline V gene lookup returns CDR1 MNHEY and CDR2 SMNVEV (reference sequence). Trimming at V came to 4 bases and at J to 0 bases, leaving 5 bases not matched to a gene. The CDR3 runs to 15 residues.

V and J are TRBV6-5 and TRBJ2-5, with unresolved D. Per germline, CDR1 MNHEY and CDR2 SVGAGI. Trimming cost V 0 bases and J 0 bases, with 8 bases left between them. There are 15 residues in the CDR3. This CDR3 reads CASSYSGTYQETQYF. Here the CDR3 DNA reads TGTGCCAGCAGTTACTCCGGCACGTACCAAGAGACCCAGTACTTC.

In the case of this clone: The germline gene is not matched at one end of the junction; a read error may be the cause. The chain uses TRBV2 and TRBJ1-1; D unclear. Germline V lookup: CDR1 SNHLY, CDR2 FYNNEI. This CDR3 comprises 12 residues. CDR3 coding DNA: TGTGCCAGCAGCGAAGCTAGCCCTGAAGCTTTCTTT. As protein: CASSEASPEAFF.

This chain connects TRBV4-1 to TRBJ2-7; 7 nucleotides align to TRBD2. Germline V gene lookup returns CDR1 MGHRA and CDR2 YSYEKL. This CDR3 is 16 amino acids long. The J segment lost 5 bases and the V segment lost 0 bases, leaving 10 bases of the junction unmatched. CDR3 in amino acids: CASSQDLAGEEDEQYF. In nucleotides, the CDR3 is TGCGCCAGCAGCCAAGATCTGGCGGGAGAGGAGGACGAGCAGTACTTC.

Of note for this clone: The sample contains more than one DNA sequence encoding this CDR3. The V call is TRBV6-5, the J call TRBJ2-2; D might be TRBD2 (6 bases). From germline, CDR1 is MNHEY and CDR2 SVGAGI. The CDR3 spans 14 residues. V was trimmed by 0 bases and J by 7 bases, leaving 9 bases between them. The CDR3: CASSYSGGNGELFF. DNA for the CDR3: TGTGCCAGCAGTTACTCGGGGGGTAACGGGGAGCTGTTTTTT.

This clone came up once. V and J are TRBV20-1 and TRBJ1-1; D unclear. Trimming cost V 3 bases and J 11 bases, with 7 bases left between them. CDR3 size: 9 residues. Germline-derived CDR1 and CDR2 are DFQATT and SNEGSKA (reference sequence). The CDR3 sequence: CSARADAFF. The CDR3 nucleotides read TGCAGTGCTAGGGCAGACGCTTTCTTT.

This rearrangement joins TRBV27 to TRBJ2-7; maybe TRBD1 (5 bases). The CDR3 extends over 13 amino acids. The V gene lost 2 bases and the J gene lost 4 bases, with 9 bases spanning the gap. Germline V gene lookup returns CDR1 MNHEY and CDR2 SMNVEV (reference sequence). For the CDR3, the DNA is TGTGCCAGCAGTTTAGACAGTCTATACGAGCAGTACTTC. It is translated as CASSLDSLYEQYF.

Details on this clone: Being one base from a much bigger clone, this may be a read error. Additional DNA sequences in this sample encode the identical CDR3. CDR3 sequence: CASSVAGGTDTQYF. The CDR3 DNA is TGTGCCAGCAGCGTAGCGGGGGGCACAGATACGCAGTATTTT. This rearrangement joins TRBV27 to TRBJ2-3; 9 bases are a match to TRBD2. Germline values: CDR1 MNHEY, CDR2 SMNVEV (reference sequence). J lost 1 base, V lost 6 bases, and 2 bases had no gene match. The CDR3 spans 14 residues.

The gene calls are TRBV5-6 and TRBJ1-6; 8 bases agree with TRBD1. The germline V gene encodes CDR1 SGHDT and CDR2 YYEEEE. V lost 4 bases to trimming and J lost 13 bases; unmatched junction nucleotides: 4. The CDR3 is 12 amino acids. The CDR3 sequence is CASSPQGEPLHF. CDR3 nucleotide sequence: TGTGCCAGCAGCCCACAGGGGGAGCCCCTCCACTTT.

This rearrangement joins TRBV2 to TRBJ1-1; TRBD1 is a possible D gene (5 bases). CDR1 and CDR2 from the germline V gene are SNHLY and FYNNEI. CDR3 size: 16 residues. Deletions cut 3 bases from V and 6 bases from J, with 20 bases between. The CDR3 DNA reads as TGTGCCAGCAGTGACCCAGGGCCTTCGGGGTCCCCTGAAGCTTTCTTT. This gives the protein CASSDPGPSGSPEAFF.

This clone was found once. This sequence joins TRBV5-4 and TRBJ1-2; a weak D match, TRBD1 (6 bases). Germline V CDR1 and CDR2: SGHNT, YYREEE (reference sequence). Deletions cut 0 bases from V and 8 bases from J, with 11 bases between. The CDR3 runs to 13 residues. The CDR3 sequence: CASSLGQGQGYTF. The CDR3 bases are TGTGCCAGCAGCTTGGGGCAGGGGCAAGGCTACACCTTC. Variable domain in full (rest from reference TRBV5-4 and TRBJ1-2): ETGVTQSPTHLIKTRGQQVTLRCSSQSGHNTVSWYQQALGQGPQFIFQYYREEENGRGNFPPRFSGLQFPNYSSELNVNALELDDSALYLCASSLGQGQGYTFGSGTRLTVV.

The chain joins TRBV10-1 to TRBJ2-3, with D unclear. The CDR3 is 14 amino acids. V lost 8 bases to trimming and J lost 0 bases, with 12 bases between them. Germline V gives CDR1 WNHNN, CDR2 SYGVQD (reference sequence). CDR3: CASSDGPSTDTQYF. In DNA form, the CDR3 reads TGCGCCAGCTCCGACGGGCCTAGCACAGATACGCAGTATTTT.

The chain joins TRBV28 to TRBJ2-7; 7 positions match TRBD2. The CDR3 sequence is 15 residues long. V was pared by 5 bases and J by 1 base, with 8 bases of the junction left unmatched. Germline CDR1 and CDR2: MDHEN and SYDVKM. CDR3 residues: CASSPPPGGSYEQYF. Here the CDR3 DNA reads TGTGCCAGCAGTCCCCCTCCGGGGGGATCCTACGAGCAGTACTTC.

The rearrangement uses TRBV25-1 and TRBJ2-1; TRBD1 aligns across 8 bases. The length of the CDR3 is 15 residues. V was pared by 3 bases and J by 4 bases, with 5 bases of the junction left unmatched. The germline CDR1 and CDR2 sequences are MGHDK and SYGVNS. The CDR3 reads CASSETGQAYNEQFF. In nucleotides, the CDR3 is TGTGCCAGCAGTGAGACGGGACAGGCTTACAATGAGCAGTTCTTC.

The chain employs TRBV5-6 and TRBJ2-7; D possibly corresponds to TRBD1 (6 bases). V was pared by 6 bases and J by 1 base, with 11 bases between. Per germline, CDR1 SGHDT and CDR2 YYEEEE. The CDR3 loop spans 13 amino acids. The CDR3 spells CASTSTGSYEQYF. CDR3 DNA: TGTGCCAGCACCTCGACAGGTTCCTACGAGCAGTACTTC.

V usage is TRBV4-1 and J usage is TRBJ2-7, with D unresolved. V lost 3 bases to trimming and J lost 2 bases, with 8 bases between them. CDR1 and CDR2 from the germline V gene are MGHRA and YSYEKL. The CDR3 covers 13 residues. DNA for the CDR3: TGCGCCAGCAGCCATGGACCCACCTACGAGCAGTACTTC. Its protein is CASSHGPTYEQYF.

The chain links TRBV7-9 to TRBJ2-7, with D uncertain. The germline CDR1 and CDR2 sequences are SEHNR and FQNEAQ (reference sequence). The CDR3 loop spans 14 amino acids. Trimming stripped 5 bases from V and 2 bases from J, with 13 bases between. The CDR3 DNA follows: TGTGCCAGCAGCGAGAGTAGCAGACCCTACGAGCAGTACTTC. It is translated as CASSESSRPYEQYF. Based on the CDR3 plus reference TRBV7-9 and TRBJ2-7, the full variable domain is DTGVSQNPRHKITKRGQNVTFRCDPISEHNRLYWYRQTLGQGPEFLTYFQNEAQLEKSRLLSDRFSAERPKGSFSTLEIQRTEQGDSAMYLCASSESSRPYEQYFGPGTRLTVT.

V usage is TRBV7-8 and J usage is TRBJ2-3; maybe TRBD1 (6 bases). Germline loops: CDR1 SGHVS, CDR2 FQNEAQ. The CDR3 runs to 16 residues. Trimming took 1 base from V and 0 from J, leaving 11 bases between them. CDR3 DNA sequence: TGTGCCAGCAGCTTAGAGACAGGAGCTAGCACAGATACGCAGTATTTT. The encoded protein is CASSLETGASTDTQYF.

As concerns this clone: Other DNA sequences in this sample translate to the same CDR3. The J gene is TRBJ1-1, the V gene TRBV9; D is unresolved. Germline loops: CDR1 SGDLS, CDR2 YYNGEE. V lost 2 bases to trimming and J lost 1 base, with 6 bases between them. The CDR3 length is 13 residues. The CDR3 loop is CASSVVSNTEAFF. The CDR3 nucleotides read TGTGCCAGCAGCGTGGTTTCGAACACTGAAGCTTTCTTT.

The chain joins TRBV15 to TRBJ2-1; D gene unclear. Trimming took off 2 bases at V and 2 bases at J, with 13 bases between the two ends. CDR1 and CDR2 (germline): LNHNV, YYDKDF (reference sequence). CDR3 size: 16 residues. For the CDR3, the DNA is TGTGCCACCAGCAGAAGTAGGGAAGGGACCTACAATGAGCAGTTCTTC. Protein product: CATSRSREGTYNEQFF.

This chain joins TRBV6-1 and TRBJ2-2; D might be TRBD1 or TRBD2, each matching 6 bases. The CDR3 runs 13 residues. With 8 bases removed from V and 8 bases from J, the gap between germline ends came to 15 bases. Germline CDR1 is MNHNS and CDR2 is SASEGT. CDR3 coding DNA: TGTGCCAGCTTGGAGGGGGGCTTTGGGGAGCTGTTTTTT. It encodes CASLEGGFGELFF.

This clone showed up just once. The chain recombines TRBV29-1 with TRBJ2-5, with TRBD2 as a possible D gene (5 bases). CDR1 and CDR2 from the germline V gene are SQVTM and ANQGSEA. Between the trimmed V and J ends, which lost 2 bases and 5 bases, there was a span of 12 bases. The CDR3 is 13 amino acids. The CDR3 DNA sequence: TGCAGCGTTGAAAGAGGGCTCGATGAGACCCAGTACTTC. Translation gives CSVERGLDETQYF.